One and the same sample provided the 14 T cell receptor beta chains below, sequenced in a study of CD8 T cells in Susac syndrome. Reverse transcription of about 0.45 to 1 ug RNA was performed with random hexamers. TCRdb recomputed calls from the immunoSEQ multiplex PCR reads with MiXCR, one row per CDR3 protein. The sample contains 150,000 or so distinct CDR3 sequences, less than 95% of which appear only once. Specimen: CD4+ T cells from PBMCs. The receptor source for this set is a human donor with multiple sclerosis.

V and J are TRBV13 and TRBJ2-5, with D unresolved. The CDR3 contains 12 residues. The germline gives CDR1 PRHDT, CDR2 FYEKMQ (reference sequence). Trimming shortened V by 3 bases and J by 10 bases, and 12 bases separated the two germline ends. The CDR3 region is CASSLFLGDQYF. Written as DNA, the CDR3 is TGTGCCAGCAGCTTGTTTCTGGGCGACCAGTACTTC.

This clonotype was observed a handful of times. The DNA of the CDR3 is TGCAGTGCTCCTCCTTTGCCGGACATCACCCAGGGCATACGGAATCAGCCCCAGCATTTT. Amino acid sequence: CSAPPLPDITQGIRNQPQHF. The chain couples TRBV20-1 to TRBJ1-5; D might be TRBD1 (5 bases). The CDR3 has 20 residues. Trimming left V 5 bases short and J 4 bases short, with 33 bases between. The germline V gene encodes CDR1 DFQATT and CDR2 SNEGSKA (reference sequence).

This clonotype was picked up one time. V and J are TRBV28 and TRBJ2-1; 14 bases are a match to TRBD2. Trimming removed 5 bases from V and 7 bases from J; junction bases left unmatched: 13. CDR3 length: 18 amino acids. CDR1 is MDHEN, CDR2 SYDVKM, per germline. The CDR3 DNA reads as TGTGCCAGCAGTCCACCCCGGACTAGCGGGAGGCGGTTAAATGAGCAGTTCTTC. Its translation: CASSPPRTSGRRLNEQFF. Looking up the rest from reference TRBV28 and TRBJ2-1 gives the full variable domain: DVKVTQSSRYLVKRTGEKVFLECVQDMDHENMFWYRQDPGLGLRLIYFSYDVKMKEKGDIPEGYSVSREKKERFSLILESASTNQTSMYLCASSPPRTSGRRLNEQFFGPGTRLTVL.

The CDR3 sequence is CASSFAEFDRLRDEQYF. The CDR3 DNA reads TGTGCCAGCAGCTTTGCGGAGTTTGACAGACTTCGGGACGAGCAGTACTTC. The rearrangement uses TRBV7-8 and TRBJ2-7; possibly TRBD1 for D (5 bases). The CDR3 runs to 17 residues. The germline V gene has CDR1 SGHVS and CDR2 FQNEAQ. Trimming shortened V by 3 bases and J by 5 bases, and 23 bases separated the two germline ends.

This clonotype was found a few times. The rearrangement joins TRBV4-3 to TRBJ2-3; 8 bases are a match to TRBD2. There are 18 residues in the CDR3. J gave up 0 bases and V 0 bases, and 8 bases lay outside the gene matches. Germline CDR1 LGHNA, CDR2 YSLEER. CDR3 nucleotides: TGCGCCAGCAGCCAAGATCTCGGGATAGCGGGGAGCACAGATACGCAGTATTTT. Protein product: CASSQDLGIAGSTDTQYF.

In DNA, the CDR3 is TGTGCCAGCAAGCCTAGCGGGAGTCCCTACAATGAGCAGTTCTTC. Protein product: CASKPSGSPYNEQFF. The chain has TRBV6-5 and TRBJ2-1; 10 bases are a match to TRBD2. With V trimmed by 7 bases and J by 2 bases, 5 bases remained unmatched. The CDR3 is 15 amino acids. The germline V gene has CDR1 MNHEY and CDR2 SVGAGI.

V gene TRBV19 combines with J gene TRBJ1-2; 7 bases map to TRBD1. Trimming cost V 6 bases and J 4 bases; bases outside gene matches: 2. The germline V gene encodes CDR1 LNHDA and CDR2 SQIVND (reference sequence). This CDR3 is built from 12 residues. CDR3 sequence: CASRGTAYGYTF. CDR3 DNA: TGTGCCAGTAGGGGGACAGCCTATGGCTACACCTTC.

The chain couples TRBV7-9 to TRBJ1-5; TRBD1 matches 8 bases. The V segment lost 5 bases and the J segment 7 bases; nucleotides outside the gene matches: 7. The CDR3 is 14 residues long. Germline assignment: CDR1 SEHNR and CDR2 FQNEAQ (reference sequence). CDR3 protein: CASSPGQGGQPQHF. The DNA for the CDR3 is TGTGCCAGCAGCCCAGGACAGGGAGGCCAGCCCCAGCATTTT.

The chain joins TRBV5-6 to TRBJ2-3, with TRBD2 identical over 7 bases. V gave up 1 base and J gave up 4 bases; unmatched junction bases: 6. CDR1 SGHDT and CDR2 YYEEEE come from the germline V gene. The CDR3 consists of 15 residues. CDR3 DNA sequence: TGTGCCAGCAGCTTGCCCTCAACTAGCGCAGATACGCAGTATTTT. This codes for CASSLPSTSADTQYF.

The gene calls are TRBV19 and TRBJ1-2; 9 bases are a match to TRBD1. The ends lost 5 bases at V and 8 bases at J; junction bases unmatched: 6. The CDR3 loop spans 13 amino acids. The germline V gene has CDR1 LNHDA and CDR2 SQIVND (reference sequence). The CDR3 DNA reads TGTGCCAGTAGTCGGGACAGGGTGTCGGGCTACACCTTC. As protein: CASSRDRVSGYTF.

This sequence joins TRBV6-5 and TRBJ1-2; TRBD1 agrees at 7 bases. The V segment lost 6 bases and the J segment 6 bases; nucleotides outside the gene matches: 4. Germline CDR1 is MNHEY and CDR2 is SVGAGI. CDR3 length equals 12 residues. The DNA for the CDR3 is TGTGCCAGCAGCTACCAGGGGGATGGCTACACCTTC. Residues: CASSYQGDGYTF.

Here the CDR3 DNA reads TGCAGTGCCTCAGCGGGAGGGCCGATTGGAGGGCAGTTCTTC. Encoded protein: CSASAGGPIGGQFF. This rearrangement joins TRBV20-1 to TRBJ2-1; 10 positions match TRBD2. CDR3 length: 14 amino acids. Germline V gene data show CDR1 as DFQATT and CDR2 as SNEGSKA (reference sequence). V lost 6 bases, J lost 12 bases, and 14 bases stayed unmatched.

The chain uses TRBV5-1 and TRBJ1-1; D gene unclear. V gave up 4 bases and J gave up 4 bases, with 17 bases separating them. The length of the CDR3 is 15 residues. Germline CDR1 and CDR2: SGHRS and YFSETQ. Here the CDR3 reads CASSPDHNGGTEAFF. The CDR3 DNA follows: TGCGCCAGCAGCCCTGACCATAATGGAGGCACTGAAGCTTTCTTT.

The chain has TRBV7-8 and TRBJ1-1; D ambiguous. V lost 5 bases and J 5 bases, leaving 18 bases between the germline ends. The CDR3 runs to 15 residues. Germline V gene sequence: CDR1 SGHVS, CDR2 FQNEAQ. In DNA, the CDR3 is TGTGCCAGCAGCCCACCCCTCCGAGTAGGGACTGAAGCTTTCTTT. Translated, it gives CASSPPLRVGTEAFF.